The present T cell receptor beta chain was sequenced within a study of Graves' ophthalmopathy and Graves' hyperthyroidism. As the starting material, more than 7.5 ml of fresh peripheral blood yielded the PBMCs. Beta-chain TCR CDR3 regions were amplified from RNA transcripts. Investigators did first-round RT-PCR with HTBI primers, then second-round multiplex PCR. MiXCR, run by TCRdb on the multiplex PCR reads, gives a single entry per CDR3 protein. The table has about 620,000 distinct CDR3 sequences, about 20% seen once; the top ten hold around 6.5%. Trimming at V came to 7 bases and at J to 5 bases, leaving 8 bases not matched to a gene. The V gene's germline CDR1 is MNHNS and CDR2 SASEGT. This CDR3 is 14 amino acids long.

This receptor was obtained from a woman under 30 with stable Graves' hyperthyroidism. Some clones in this sample may be carry-over from other donors' samples. Sequencing was performed on peripheral blood. The chain employs TRBV6-1 and TRBJ1-1, with TRBD1 matching over 9 bases. The CDR3 nucleotides read TGTGCCAGCATCACTACAGGGGGCAGAACTGAAGCTTTCTTT. Protein product: CASITTGGRTEAFF.